Below are 12 T cell receptor beta chains sequenced from a single sample in a study of shared clonotypes between healthy human individuals. Data came from immunoSEQ multiplex PCR; TCRdb stores just in-frame clones and leaves some out. This sample has approximately 440,000 clones, with roughly four fifths found just once. Specimen: PBMCs. These receptors were obtained from a woman aged 40 to 55 in good health. Some clones in this sample may be carry-over from other donors' samples.

The chain recombines TRBV11-2 with TRBJ2-1; no definite D call. The V gene lost 5 bases and the J gene lost 4 bases, with 3 bases spanning the gap. CDR3 size: 11 residues. From germline, CDR1 is SGHAT and CDR2 FQNNGV. The CDR3 protein is CASSPYNEQFF. The CDR3 bases are TGTGCCAGCAGCCCGTACAATGAGCAGTTCTTC.

This clone was seen a few times. One base separates it from a far larger clone, so it is likely a read error. The rearrangement uses TRBV7-9 and TRBJ1-2; D gene ambiguous. The CDR3 runs to 12 residues. Germline CDR1 and CDR2: SEHNR and FQNEAQ (reference sequence). The CDR3 nucleotides are TGTGCCTGCAGCTTAGGAGGGTTTTGGGCCCACTTC. This translates into CACSLGGFWAHF.

This clone came up many times. CDR3 region: CASSDRADTGELFF. CDR3 coding DNA: TGTGCCAGCAGTGATCGAGCGGACACCGGGGAGCTGTTTTTT. The chain carries TRBV6-1 and TRBJ2-2, with D tentatively TRBD2 (5 bases). The CDR3 runs to 14 residues. V was shortened by 3 bases and J by 3 bases, with 8 bases between the two germline ends. Germline V gene lookup returns CDR1 MNHNS and CDR2 SASEGT.

The chain couples TRBV29-1 to TRBJ2-7, with no clear D. CDR3 length equals 13 residues. V was trimmed by 4 bases and J by 0 bases, leaving 10 bases between them. Germline loops: CDR1 SQVTM, CDR2 ANQGSEA. The CDR3 DNA is TGCAGCGTTGTCGGGCGCCTCTCCTACGAGCAGTACTTC. Protein: CSVVGRLSYEQYF.

Comments on this clone: A read error is the likely source, as a far larger clone sits one nucleotide away. The chain is built from TRBV6-6 and TRBJ2-2; TRBD1 or TRBD2 may be the D gene (5 bases each). CDR1 and CDR2 from the germline V gene are MNHNY and SVGAGI (reference sequence). This CDR3 is 14 amino acids long. V was cut by 6 bases and J by 6 bases, with 14 bases left in between. The CDR3 DNA sequence: TGTGCCAGCAGGTCAGGGACGGACGCCGGGGAGCTGTTTTTT. Residues: CASRSGTDAGELFF.

This clone occurred a few times. V gene TRBV2 combines with J gene TRBJ1-1, with D tentatively TRBD1 (6 bases). The germline V gene has CDR1 SNHLY and CDR2 FYNNEI. Trimming removed 3 bases at V and 1 base at J, with 12 bases between. This CDR3 has 15 amino acids. The CDR3 sequence is CASSELVGGNTEAFF. DNA for the CDR3: TGTGCCAGCAGTGAGTTGGTAGGGGGGAACACTGAAGCTTTCTTT.

Worth noting for this clone: A far larger clone is off by one base, so a read error is likely. The chain links TRBV30 to TRBJ2-4; D may be TRBD1 or TRBD2 (5 bases each). Trimming took off 1 base at V and 9 bases at J, with 16 bases between the two ends. The CDR3 contains 14 residues. From germline, CDR1 is GTSNPN and CDR2 SVGIG (reference sequence). The CDR3 loop reads CAWSAWLGPSIQYF. The CDR3 DNA sequence: TGTGCCTGGAGTGCCTGGTTGGGACCAAGCATTCAGTACTTC.

The V gene is TRBV5-1, the J gene TRBJ2-1; 13 bases are shared with TRBD2. The CDR3 length is 20 residues. Looked up from germline, CDR1 is SGHRS and CDR2 is YFSETQ. J lost 1 base, V lost 4 bases, and 14 bases had no gene match. The CDR3: CASSPEGLAGLGHSYNEQFF. For the CDR3, the DNA is TGCGCCAGCAGCCCCGAGGGACTAGCGGGACTGGGGCATTCCTACAATGAGCAGTTCTTC.

V gene TRBV29-1 combines with J gene TRBJ1-1; D is ambiguous. V was cut by 4 bases and J by 5 bases, with 14 bases left in between. Germline values: CDR1 SQVTM, CDR2 ANQGSEA. There are 13 residues in the CDR3. The CDR3 DNA reads TGCAGCGTTGGGGAAGGGTTAGTGACTGAAGCTTTCTTT. Translated: CSVGEGLVTEAFF.

This clone was counted many times. This rearrangement joins TRBV28 to TRBJ2-2; no firm D call. Trimming removed 6 bases at V and 6 bases at J, with 8 bases between. The CDR3 sequence is 12 residues long. Germline V gives CDR1 MDHEN, CDR2 SYDVKM. Here the CDR3 DNA reads TGTGCCAGCAGCCACTTCCCCGGGGAGCTGTTTTTT. Translation: CASSHFPGELFF.

On this clone: Other DNA variants within this sample encode the same CDR3. The chain uses TRBV4-3 and TRBJ1-1; possibly TRBD1 for D (6 bases). The CDR3 spans 14 residues. Germline V lookup: CDR1 LGHNA, CDR2 YSLEER. The V gene lost 1 base and the J gene lost 5 bases, with 11 bases spanning the gap. The CDR3 sequence is CASSQVGRGTEAFF. The DNA for the CDR3 is TGCGCCAGCAGCCAAGTCGGCAGGGGAACTGAAGCTTTCTTT.

V and J are TRBV7-8 and TRBJ1-1, with D unclear. V was shortened by 5 bases and J by 4 bases, with 5 bases between the two germline ends. The CDR3 loop spans 11 amino acids. CDR1 is SGHVS, CDR2 FQNEAQ, per germline. The CDR3: CASSPSTEAFF. The CDR3 DNA follows: TGTGCCAGCAGCCCCAGCACTGAAGCTTTCTTT.